The source of this T cell receptor (beta chain) is a study of shared T cell receptors in the human thymus. The protocol was immunoSEQ multiplex PCR, while the TCRdb copy is restricted to in-frame clones and leaves out a portion. The sample records a few hundred thousand clones, 95% being singletons. The CDR3 spans 16 residues. Germline V CDR1 and CDR2: MNHEY, SMNVEV (reference sequence). The V end lost 5 bases, the J end lost 2 bases, and 17 bases lay between the germline ends. The count of this clone is one. The clonotype comes from a human donor. The chain couples TRBV27 to TRBJ2-3; tentatively, D is TRBD1 (6 bases). Sequences were obtained from thymocytes. The CDR3 DNA is TGTGCCAGCAGTACCGGGACACCCCCTAACACAGATACGCAGTATTTT. This encodes CASSTGTPPNTDTQYF.